The TCR beta chain described here comes from a study of control samples from healthy donors and cancer patients. The CDR3 is 13 residues long. The V and J ends lost 1 base and 5 bases respectively, with 8 bases between them. Germline V gene lookup returns CDR1 MNHEY and CDR2 SMNVEV (reference sequence). For this clone: Other DNA sequences in the sample encode the same CDR3.

TCRdb's copy holds only in-frame clones and misses some; the assay was immunoSEQ multiplex PCR. The sample lists about 61,000 clones, about 90% seen once, with around 5.4% in the top ten. The source is a man aged 60 to 75 with colorectal cancer. The sample taken for sequencing was PBMCs. The V call is TRBV27, the J call TRBJ2-5; no definite D call. CDR3 bases: TGTGCCAGCAGTTTATTCCCCAGGGAGACCCAGTACTTC. Its translation: CASSLFPRETQYF.